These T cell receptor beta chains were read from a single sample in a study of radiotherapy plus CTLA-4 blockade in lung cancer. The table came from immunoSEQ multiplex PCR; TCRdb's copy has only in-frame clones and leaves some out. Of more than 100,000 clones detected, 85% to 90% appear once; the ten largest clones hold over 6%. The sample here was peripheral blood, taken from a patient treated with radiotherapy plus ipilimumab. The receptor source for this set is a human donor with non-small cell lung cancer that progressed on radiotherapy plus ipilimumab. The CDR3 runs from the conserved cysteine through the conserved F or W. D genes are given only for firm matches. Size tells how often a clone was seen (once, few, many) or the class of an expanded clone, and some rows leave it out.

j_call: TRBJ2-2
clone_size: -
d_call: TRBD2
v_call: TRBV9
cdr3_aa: CASSVGLATTGELFF
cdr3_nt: TGTGCCAGCAGCGTAGGACTAGCGACCACCGGGGAGCTGTTTTTT

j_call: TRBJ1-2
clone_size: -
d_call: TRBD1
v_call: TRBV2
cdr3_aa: CASRTTGGHGYTF
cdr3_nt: TGTGCCAGCAGGACTACAGGGGGCCATGGCTACACCTTC

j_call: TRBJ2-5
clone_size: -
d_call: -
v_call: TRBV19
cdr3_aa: CASSPGAAGTQYF
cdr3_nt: TGTGCCAGTAGCCCCGGGGCTGCGGGGACCCAGTACTTC

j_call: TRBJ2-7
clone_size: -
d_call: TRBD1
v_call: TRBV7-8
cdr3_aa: CASSLYRRDRGDEQYF
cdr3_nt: TGTGCCAGCAGCCTCTATCGCCGGGACAGGGGGGACGAGCAGTACTTC

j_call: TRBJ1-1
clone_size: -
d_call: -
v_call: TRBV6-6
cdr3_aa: CASSYNGETEAFF
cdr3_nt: TGTGCCAGCAGTTATAATGGGGAGACTGAAGCTTTCTTT

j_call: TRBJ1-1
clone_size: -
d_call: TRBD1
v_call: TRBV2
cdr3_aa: CASNTRGTGTEAFF
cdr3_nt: TGTGCCAGCAACACGCGGGGGACAGGGACTGAAGCTTTCTTT

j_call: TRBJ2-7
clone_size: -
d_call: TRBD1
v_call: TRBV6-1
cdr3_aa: CASRLGTGLHEQYF
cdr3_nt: TGTGCCAGCAGACTAGGGACAGGTCTCCACGAGCAGTACTTC

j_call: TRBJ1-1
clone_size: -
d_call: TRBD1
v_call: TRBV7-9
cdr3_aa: CASSLRTGELRTEAFF
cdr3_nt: TGTGCCAGCAGCTTGCGGACAGGGGAACTTCGGACTGAAGCTTTCTTT

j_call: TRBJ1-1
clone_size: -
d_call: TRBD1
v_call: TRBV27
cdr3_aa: CASSSGTGIAFF
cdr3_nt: TGTGCCAGCAGTTCCGGGACAGGGATAGCTTTCTTT

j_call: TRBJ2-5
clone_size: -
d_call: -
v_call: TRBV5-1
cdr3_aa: CASSLAGETQYF
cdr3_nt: TGCGCCAGCAGCTTGGCCGGGGAGACCCAGTACTTC

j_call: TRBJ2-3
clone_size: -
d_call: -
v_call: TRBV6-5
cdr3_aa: CASSPRDLVRRQYF
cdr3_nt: TGTGCCAGCTCACCCCGGGACCTGGTCCGACGGCAGTATTTT

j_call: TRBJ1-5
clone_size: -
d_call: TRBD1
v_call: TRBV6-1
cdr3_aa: CASSEANRGQPQHF
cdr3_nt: TGTGCCAGCAGTGAAGCGAACAGGGGTCAGCCCCAGCATTTT

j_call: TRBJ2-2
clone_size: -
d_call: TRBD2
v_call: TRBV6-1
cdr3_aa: CASSALAGGPGELFF
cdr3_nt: TGTGCCAGCAGTGCCTTAGCGGGAGGTCCCGGGGAGCTGTTTTTT

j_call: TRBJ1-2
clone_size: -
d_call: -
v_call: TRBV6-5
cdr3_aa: CASLRTDRTNYGYTF
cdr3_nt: TGTGCCAGCCTTCGAACGGACCGAACTAACTATGGCTACACCTTC

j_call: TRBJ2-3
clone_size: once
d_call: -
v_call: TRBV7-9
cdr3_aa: CASSLVGFADTQYF
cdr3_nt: TGTGCCAGCAGCTTAGTAGGGTTCGCAGATACGCAGTATTTT

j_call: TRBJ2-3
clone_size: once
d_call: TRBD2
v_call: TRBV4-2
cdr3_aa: CASSQEASGRGGTDTQYF
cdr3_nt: TGTGCCAGCAGCCAAGAGGCTAGCGGGAGAGGGGGCACAGATACGCAGTATTTT